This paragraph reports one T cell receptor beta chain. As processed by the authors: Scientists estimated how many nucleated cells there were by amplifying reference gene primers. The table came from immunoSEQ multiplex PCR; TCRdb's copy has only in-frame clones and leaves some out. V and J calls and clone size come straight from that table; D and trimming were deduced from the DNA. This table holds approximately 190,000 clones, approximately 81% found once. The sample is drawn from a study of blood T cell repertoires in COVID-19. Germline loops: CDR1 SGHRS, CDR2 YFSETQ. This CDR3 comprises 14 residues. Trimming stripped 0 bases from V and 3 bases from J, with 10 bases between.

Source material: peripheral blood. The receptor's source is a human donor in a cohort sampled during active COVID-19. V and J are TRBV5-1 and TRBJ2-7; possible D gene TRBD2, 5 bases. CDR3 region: CASSLVAGLYEQYF. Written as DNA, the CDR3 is TGCGCCAGCAGCTTGGTGGCGGGTCTCTACGAGCAGTACTTC. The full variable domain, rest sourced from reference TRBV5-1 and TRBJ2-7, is KAGVTQTPRYLIKTRGQQVTLSCSPISGHRSVSWYQQTPGQGLQFLFEYFSETQRNKGNFPGRFSGRQFSNSRSEMNVSTLELGDSALYLCASSLVAGLYEQYFGPGTRLTVT.